Detailed here is one T cell receptor beta chain. At least ten counts were recorded for this clonotype. Its antigen is still unknown. Per-nucleotide qualities are absent, and no much larger clonotype sits a single base away. This specimen's time point label, interpreted: persistent/refractory GD, antithyroid drugs over 5 years with positive TRAb. RNA was extracted from PBMCs in TRIzol for both TCR sequencing and RNA sequencing. The diagnosis of Graves' disease followed American Thyroid Association guidelines. Recruitment of patients was carried out at an endocrinology department in Xi'an, China. Each patient gave about 10 milliliters of peripheral blood, collected in an EDTA anticoagulant tube. Ficoll Paque Plus density gradient separation was used to isolate PBMCs, and no further T cell sorting was done. RNA quality was checked with an Agilent 2100 Bioanalyzer and agarose gel, and concentration with a NanoDrop 2000.

The data stem from a study of regulatory T cells in long-lasting Graves disease (dated by TCRdb to the early 2020s). General notes on the study: Persistent Graves' disease meant more than 5 years of antithyroid drug treatment with TSH receptor autoantibodies that stayed positive. Patients with persistent Graves' disease were compared with patients with newly diagnosed Graves' disease using TCR sequencing and RNA sequencing of peripheral blood. The study was conducted in China and was registered as a clinical trial. A total of around 35 samples were covered by TCR sequencing, comprising some 13 persistent and roughly 20 newly diagnosed Graves' disease patients. Persistent Graves' disease patients in the clinical cohort had taken antithyroid drugs for roughly ten years on average. Study-wide findings and limitations: More public clonotypes were shared among persistent patients (roughly 2,900) than among newly diagnosed patients (roughly 1,000). Sequencing and analysis were limited to the TCR beta chain. TRBV28, TRBJ1-2 and TRBJ2-5 were preferentially used in persistent disease, while TRBV20-1 and TRBJ2-1 were favored in newly diagnosed disease. Persistent Graves' disease patients showed lower TCR Shannon entropy and fewer highly expanded clones than newly diagnosed patients, suggesting clonal expansion. The authors noted that the small sample size was a limitation that may lower accuracy. The study examined only peripheral blood because the primary lesion, thyroid tissue, could not be accessed.

Receptor amplification or capture employed multiplex PCR. This sample was sequenced with an Illumina HiSeq 4000. TCR beta libraries were built with iRepertoire HTBI primers and Arm-PCR amplification of CDR3 regions. PCR products were gel purified before sequencing. The source study handled its data this way. Gene usage analysis of CDR3 amino acid clonotypes relied on the approximately 60 TRBV and around 13 TRBJ segments identified across samples. Filtered high-quality paired reads were merged into contigs using COPE and FqMerger. BLAST was used to align contigs to the IMGT TRBV, TRBD and TRBJ reference genes, and CDR3 was defined following IMGT. Any clonotype with a frequency above 0.1% was counted as a highly expanded clone. Shannon entropy was used to measure repertoire diversity, and the Gini coefficient was used to measure V-J evenness. Clonotypes shared by more than one individual were considered public. TCRdb cleaned the public reads at Q25 with fastp, built clones with MiXCR and kept in-frame beta chains. Every CDR3 protein is listed once, alongside the most common genes and DNA of its rows. The V and J calls were not made by the authors but by TCRdb's processing. The sample yields 450,000 or so distinct CDR3 sequences; around a fifth were counted once. Over 10% of the sample is held by the ten biggest clonotypes.

V is cut back by 3 bases and J by 2 bases, with 4 bases in the junction unmatched. From the germline V gene, CDR1 is MDHEN and CDR2 is SYDVKM. The CDR3 has 17 amino acids, counting the end cysteine and phenylalanine. The CDR3 DNA has 51 bases and is translated from base 1. This receptor was taken from a female donor with Graves disease. The material sequenced was peripheral blood mononuclear cells (PBMCs), taken when the disease was refractory, from a patient treated with antithyroid drugs. This chain joins TRBV28 to TRBJ2-7, and TRBD2 aligns with 16 junction nucleotides. The CDR3 loop reads CASSLLGLAGGTYEQYF. The DNA sequence is TGTGCCAGCAGTTTGTTGGGACTAGCGGGAGGGACCTACGAGCAGTACTTC.